A single sample is the source of the 20 T cell receptor beta chains below, sequenced in a study of neurological immune-mediated disorders. The time point is: longitudinal time-point 1 (baseline). Using its own MiXCR run on the 5' RACE reads, TCRdb lists one record per CDR3 protein. The sample consists of about 71,000 distinct CDR3 sequences, 10% of them appearing once. Sequenced input: PBMCs. Receptors were obtained from a man aged 25-45 years in good health.

This clonotype was seen repeatedly, ten times or more. V is TRBV7-9 and J is TRBJ1-5; TRBD1 matches 10 bases. Germline-derived CDR1 and CDR2 are SEHNR and FQNEAQ (reference sequence). The CDR3 sequence is 16 residues long. The V gene end was trimmed by 6 bases and the J gene end by 4 bases; junction bases not matched to a gene: 9. In DNA form, the CDR3 reads TGTGCCAGCAGTCCTGACAGGGGGCTGCGGAATCAGCCCCAGCATTTT. Translating it yields CASSPDRGLRNQPQHF.

The sample holds a few counts of this clonotype. The chain has TRBV7-9 and TRBJ1-3; D ambiguous. Deletions cut 1 base from V and 4 bases from J, with 8 bases between. There are 14 residues in the CDR3. The germline gives CDR1 SEHNR, CDR2 FQNEAQ (reference sequence). The CDR3 reads CASSLEGVGNTIYF. In DNA, the CDR3 is TGTGCCAGCAGCTTAGAGGGAGTCGGAAACACCATATATTTT.

The chain carries TRBV19 and TRBJ2-1, with 8 bases fitting TRBD2. Trimming removed 6 bases from V and 3 bases from J; junction bases left unmatched: 10. Germline V gene data show CDR1 as LNHDA and CDR2 as SQIVND (reference sequence). The CDR3 covers 16 residues. CDR3 loop: CASRANSGINYNEQFF. The DNA of the CDR3 is TGTGCCAGTAGGGCCAATAGCGGGATAAACTACAATGAGCAGTTCTTC.

This clonotype appeared many times. The rearrangement links TRBV2 to TRBJ2-5; D may be TRBD1 (5 bases). From germline, CDR1 is SNHLY and CDR2 FYNNEI. This CDR3 spans 12 amino acids. V lost 4 bases, J lost 2 bases, and 5 bases lay in between. The CDR3 sequence is CASSGQQETQYF. The CDR3 DNA reads as TGTGCCAGCAGTGGACAGCAAGAGACCCAGTACTTC.

This clonotype was seen ten or more times. V is TRBV5-4 and J is TRBJ2-6, with 11 nucleotides matching TRBD2. Germline V gives CDR1 SGHNT, CDR2 YYREEE (reference sequence). The CDR3 runs to 17 residues. Unmatched junction bases numbered 6, after V lost 6 bases and J lost 1 base. CDR3 residues: CASTSGTSGSGANVLTF. CDR3 bases: TGTGCCAGCACCTCCGGGACTAGCGGTTCTGGGGCCAACGTCCTGACTTTC.

This clonotype was observed many times. The gene calls are TRBV9 and TRBJ2-3, with D unresolved. The germline V and J ends were trimmed by 2 bases and 0 bases, with 10 bases remaining between them. The V gene's germline CDR1 is SGDLS and CDR2 YYNGEE. The CDR3 has 15 amino acids. CDR3 amino acids: CASSVSSYSTDTQYF. The CDR3, as DNA: TGTGCCAGCAGCGTCAGTTCTTATAGCACAGATACGCAGTATTTT. The whole variable domain, filled in from reference TRBV9 and TRBJ2-3, reads DSGVTQTPKHLITATGQRVTLRCSPRSGDLSVYWYQQSLDQGLQFLIQYYNGEERAKGNILERFSAQQFPDLHSELNLSSLELGDSALYFCASSVSSYSTDTQYFGPGTRLTVL.

At least ten counts were recorded for this clonotype. This chain uses TRBV2 with TRBJ2-1, with D maybe TRBD2 (6 bases). Trimming took off 2 bases at V and 3 bases at J, with 8 bases between the two ends. CDR3 length: 14 amino acids. Per the germline V gene, CDR1 is SNHLY and CDR2 is FYNNEI. The CDR3 is CASSEPGVYNEQFF. The CDR3 DNA follows: TGTGCCAGCAGTGAACCGGGGGTCTACAATGAGCAGTTCTTC.

This clonotype occurred many times. The rearrangement links TRBV20-1 to TRBJ2-5; 12 nucleotides agree with TRBD2. CDR3 length equals 14 residues. Germline CDR1 and CDR2: DFQATT and SNEGSKA (reference sequence). Unmatched junction bases numbered 6, after V lost 6 bases and J lost 4 bases. CDR3 loop: CSAPLAGGGETQYF. CDR3 bases: TGCAGTGCACCTCTAGCGGGGGGGGGAGAGACCCAGTACTTC.

This clonotype was seen many times. The chain uses TRBV29-1 and TRBJ1-1; D is ambiguous. The V end was cut by 5 bases, the J end by 0 bases, with 10 bases between. The CDR3 has 13 residues. The V gene's germline CDR1 is SQVTM and CDR2 ANQGSEA. For the CDR3, the DNA is TGCAGCGTTCTTGGGTATATGAACACTGAAGCTTTCTTT. It codes for CSVLGYMNTEAFF.

This clonotype was counted ten times or more. This sequence joins TRBV6-2 or TRBV6-3 and TRBJ2-7; 9 bases are shared with TRBD1. Germline V CDR1 and CDR2: MNHEY, SVGEGT. With 7 bases clipped from V and 6 bases from J, the junction kept 7 bases outside the gene matches. This CDR3 has 13 amino acids. As DNA, the CDR3 is TGTGCCAGCATTCCGGGACAGGGTGGCGAGCAGTACTTC. Its protein product is CASIPGQGGEQYF.

This clonotype was observed many times. V is TRBV7-2 and J is TRBJ2-1; D gene uncertain. CDR1 SGHTA and CDR2 FQGNSA come from the germline V gene. CDR3 length: 12 amino acids. The germline V and J ends were trimmed by 1 base and 9 bases, with 7 bases remaining between them. The CDR3: CASSLDYGEQFF. CDR3 in DNA: TGTGCCAGCAGCTTAGATTACGGTGAGCAGTTCTTC.

This clonotype was counted at least ten times. CDR3 bases: TGTGCCAGCAGTCCCGAGGGACAGGGCAATTCACCCCTCCACTTT. Its protein product is CASSPEGQGNSPLHF. The chain carries TRBV28 and TRBJ1-6, with 9 bases fitting TRBD1. The CDR3 spans 15 residues. With V trimmed by 5 bases and J by 7 bases, 6 bases remained unmatched. From germline, CDR1 is MDHEN and CDR2 SYDVKM.

This clonotype was counted many times. The chain couples TRBV7-2 to TRBJ2-1; TRBD2 aligns across 13 bases. Germline trimming cut 5 bases from V and 8 bases from J; bases unmatched to any gene: 18. The CDR3 has 19 residues. Germline V gene data show CDR1 as SGHTA and CDR2 as FQGNSA. The CDR3 spells CASSRRGLAGESQGYEQFF. The CDR3 DNA follows: TGTGCCAGCAGCCGAAGAGGACTAGCGGGAGAGTCCCAGGGCTATGAGCAGTTCTTC. The full variable domain, completed using reference TRBV7-2 and TRBJ2-1, is GAGVSQSPSNKVTEKGKDVELRCDPISGHTALYWYRQSLGQGLEFLIYFQGNSAPDKSGLPSDRFSAERTGGSVSTLTIQRTQQEDSAVYLCASSRRGLAGESQGYEQFFGPGTRLTVL.

With regard to this clonotype: A read error may be the cause here, since a much bigger clone is one base away. V usage is TRBV29-1 and J usage is TRBJ2-2, with 9 bases fitting TRBD2. CDR3 length: 13 amino acids. The germline V gene has CDR1 SQVTM and CDR2 ANQGSEA. CDR3 DNA: TGCCGCGTAAGAACTAGCGGGACCGGGGAGCTGTTTTTT. Translation gives CRVRTSGTGELFF.

There are many counts of this clonotype. This sequence joins TRBV10-3 and TRBJ2-1, with 9 positions matching TRBD2. Germline CDR1 is ENHRY and CDR2 is SYGVKD. There are 14 residues in the CDR3. V lost 10 bases to trimming and J lost 9 bases; unmatched junction nucleotides: 13. CDR3 in DNA: TGTGCCACCAGGGAACTGGGACTAGCTTCTGAGCAGTTCTTC. Amino acid sequence: CATRELGLASEQFF.

This clonotype has at least ten counts. The chain employs TRBV11-1 and TRBJ2-1; 7 nucleotides match TRBD1. Trimming removed 5 bases from V and 8 bases from J; junction bases left unmatched: 9. CDR3 length equals 14 residues. In germline, CDR1 is SGHAT, CDR2 FQDESV (reference sequence). This chain's CDR3 is CASSPGDRVDEQFF. CDR3 bases: TGTGCCAGCAGCCCCGGAGACAGGGTCGATGAGCAGTTCTTC.

This clonotype was seen many times. This chain joins TRBV9 and TRBJ2-1, with TRBD2 matching 9 bases. The CDR3 runs 16 residues. The junction had 6 bases not matched to a gene; V was cut back by 3 bases and J by 2 bases. CDR1 SGDLS and CDR2 YYNGEE come from the germline V gene. In DNA form, the CDR3 reads TGTGCCAGCAGCGCCCCCGTAGCGGGAGCCTACAATGAGCAGTTCTTC. Translated, it gives CASSAPVAGAYNEQFF.

This clonotype showed up many times. The CDR3, as DNA: TGTGCCAGCAGCTTTCCGGGTCCCAACTATGGCTACACCTTC. Amino acids: CASSFPGPNYGYTF. The rearrangement links TRBV7-9 to TRBJ1-2; no clear D gene. Germline-derived CDR1 and CDR2 are SEHNR and FQNEAQ (reference sequence). V was trimmed by 3 bases and J by 2 bases, leaving 10 bases between them. This CDR3 is 14 amino acids long.

Ten or more counts support this clonotype. The chain is built from TRBV3-1 and TRBJ2-3, with D perhaps TRBD2 (5 bases). CDR1 is LGHDT, CDR2 YNNKEL, per germline (reference sequence). V lost 6 bases to trimming and J lost 5 bases, with 9 bases between them. There are 12 residues in the CDR3. CDR3 nucleotide sequence: TGTGCCAGCAGGGGAGATTTAGATACGCAGTATTTT. Amino acid sequence: CASRGDLDTQYF.

Ten or more counts support this clonotype. The chain carries TRBV27 and TRBJ2-5, with 10 bases that match TRBD1. V dropped 6 bases and J dropped 5; count of bases not matched to a gene: 15. This CDR3 is 17 amino acids long. Germline CDR1 is MNHEY and CDR2 is SMNVEV (reference sequence). The chain's CDR3 is CASRTAQGTGVIETQYF. The CDR3 DNA is TGTGCCAGCAGAACCGCCCAAGGGACAGGGGTTATTGAGACCCAGTACTTC.